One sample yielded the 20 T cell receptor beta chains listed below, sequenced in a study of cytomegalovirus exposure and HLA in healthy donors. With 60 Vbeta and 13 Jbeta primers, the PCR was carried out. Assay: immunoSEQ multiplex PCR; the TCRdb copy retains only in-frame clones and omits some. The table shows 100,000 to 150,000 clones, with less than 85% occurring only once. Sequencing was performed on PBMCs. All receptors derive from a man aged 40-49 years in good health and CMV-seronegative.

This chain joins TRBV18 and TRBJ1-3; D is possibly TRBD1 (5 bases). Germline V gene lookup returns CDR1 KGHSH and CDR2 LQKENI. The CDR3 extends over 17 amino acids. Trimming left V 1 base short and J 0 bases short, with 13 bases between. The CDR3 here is CASSPLPTELSGNTIYF. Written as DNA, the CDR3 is TGTGCCAGCTCACCACTCCCGACAGAACTCTCTGGAAACACCATATATTTT.

In DNA, the CDR3 is TGTGCCAGTAGGGGAGCCTTCGCGGGCAATCAGCCCCAGCATTTT. Its translation is CASRGAFAGNQPQHF. The chain is built from TRBV19 and TRBJ1-5; D is undetermined. The length of the CDR3 is 15 residues. Germline V gene lookup returns CDR1 LNHDA and CDR2 SQIVND (reference sequence). V gave up 6 bases and J gave up 2 bases, with 14 bases separating them.

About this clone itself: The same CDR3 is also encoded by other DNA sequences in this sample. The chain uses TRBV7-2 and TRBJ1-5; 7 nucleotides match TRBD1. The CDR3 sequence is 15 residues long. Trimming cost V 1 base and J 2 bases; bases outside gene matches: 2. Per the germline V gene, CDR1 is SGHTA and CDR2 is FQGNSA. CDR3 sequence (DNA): TGTGCCAGCAGCTTAGACAGGGGTGGCAATCAGCCCCAGCATTTT. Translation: CASSLDRGGNQPQHF.

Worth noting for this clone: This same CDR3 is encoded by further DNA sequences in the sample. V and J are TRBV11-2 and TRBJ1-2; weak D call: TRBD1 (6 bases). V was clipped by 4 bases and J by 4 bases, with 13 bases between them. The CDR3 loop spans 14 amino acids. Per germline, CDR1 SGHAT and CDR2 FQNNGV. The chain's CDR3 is CASSSGDISYGYTF. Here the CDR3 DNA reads TGTGCCAGCAGCTCTGGGGACATCTCCTATGGCTACACCTTC.

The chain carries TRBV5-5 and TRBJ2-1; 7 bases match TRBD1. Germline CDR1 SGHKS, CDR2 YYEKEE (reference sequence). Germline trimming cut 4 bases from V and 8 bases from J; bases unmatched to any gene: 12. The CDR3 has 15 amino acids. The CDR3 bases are TGTGCCAGCAGCCGGGACAGTTTTACATTGGATGAGCAGTTCTTC. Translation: CASSRDSFTLDEQFF.

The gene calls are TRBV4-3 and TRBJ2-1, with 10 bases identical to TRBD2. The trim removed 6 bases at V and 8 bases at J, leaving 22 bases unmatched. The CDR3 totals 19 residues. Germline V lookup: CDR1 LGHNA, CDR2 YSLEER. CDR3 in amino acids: CASSPIIPGTSVVRDEQFF. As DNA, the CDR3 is TGCGCCAGCAGTCCCATCATTCCCGGGACTAGCGTAGTTAGGGATGAGCAGTTCTTC.

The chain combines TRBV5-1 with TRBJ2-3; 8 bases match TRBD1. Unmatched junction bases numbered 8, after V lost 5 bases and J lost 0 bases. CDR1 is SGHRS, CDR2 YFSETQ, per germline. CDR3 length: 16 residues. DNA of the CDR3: TGCGCCAGCAGGCCCACGGGACAGGCTAGCACAGATACGCAGTATTTT. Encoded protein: CASRPTGQASTDTQYF.

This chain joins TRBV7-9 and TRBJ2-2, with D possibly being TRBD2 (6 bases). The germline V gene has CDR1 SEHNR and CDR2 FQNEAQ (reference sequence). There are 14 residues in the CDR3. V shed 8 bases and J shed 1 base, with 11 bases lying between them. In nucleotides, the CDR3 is TGTGCCAGCTTGCAGGGAGGGAACACCGGGGAGCTGTTTTTT. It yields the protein CASLQGGNTGELFF.

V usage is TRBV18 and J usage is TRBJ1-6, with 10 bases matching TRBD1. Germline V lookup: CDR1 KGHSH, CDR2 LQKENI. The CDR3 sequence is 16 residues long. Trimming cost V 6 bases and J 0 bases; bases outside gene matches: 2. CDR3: CASSRTGGSYNSPLHF. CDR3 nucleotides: TGTGCCAGCTCGCGGACAGGGGGCTCCTATAATTCACCCCTCCACTTT.

CDR3 DNA sequence: TGTGCCAGCAGCTTAGTACTAGCGGGAGAGTGGTTCTTC. Translation gives CASSLVLAGEWFF. The chain couples TRBV7-2 to TRBJ2-1, with 11 positions matching TRBD2. CDR3 length equals 13 residues. Per germline, CDR1 SGHTA and CDR2 FQGNSA. V gave up 1 base and J gave up 15 bases; unmatched junction bases: 5.

This chain's CDR3 is CASHRDRGTGELFF. CDR3 nucleotide sequence: TGTGCCAGTCACCGGGACAGGGGGACCGGGGAGCTGTTTTTT. This rearrangement joins TRBV6-5 to TRBJ2-2; 11 bases are shared with TRBD1. The germline V gene has CDR1 MNHEY and CDR2 SVGAGI. This CDR3 comprises 14 residues. Trimming removed 9 bases from V and 5 bases from J; junction bases left unmatched: 5.

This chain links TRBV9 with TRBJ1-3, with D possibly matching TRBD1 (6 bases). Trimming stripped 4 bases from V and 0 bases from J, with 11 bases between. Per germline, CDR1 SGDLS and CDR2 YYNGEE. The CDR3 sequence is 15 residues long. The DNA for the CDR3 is TGTGCCAGCAGCCTTGGACAGAGCTCTGGAAACACCATATATTTT. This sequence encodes CASSLGQSSGNTIYF.

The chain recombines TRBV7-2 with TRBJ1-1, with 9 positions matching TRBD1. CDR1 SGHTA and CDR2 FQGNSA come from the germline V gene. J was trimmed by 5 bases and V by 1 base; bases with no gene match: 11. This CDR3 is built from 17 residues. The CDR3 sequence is CASSLVGNTDRGTEAFF. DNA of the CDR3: TGTGCCAGCAGCTTAGTGGGGAACACGGACAGGGGTACTGAAGCTTTCTTT.

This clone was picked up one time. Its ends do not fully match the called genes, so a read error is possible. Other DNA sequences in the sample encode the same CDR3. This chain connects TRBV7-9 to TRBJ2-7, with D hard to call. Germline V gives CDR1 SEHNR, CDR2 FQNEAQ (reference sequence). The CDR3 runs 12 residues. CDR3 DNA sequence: TGTTCCAGCAGCTTAGGATCGGGCGAGCAGTACTTC. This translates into CSSSLGSGEQYF.

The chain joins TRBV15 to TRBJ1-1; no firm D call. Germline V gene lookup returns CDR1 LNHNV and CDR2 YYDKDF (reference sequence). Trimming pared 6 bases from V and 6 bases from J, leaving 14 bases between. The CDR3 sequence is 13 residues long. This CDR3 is CATRSSSAAEAFF. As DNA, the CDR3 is TGTGCCACCAGGAGCTCGTCCGCGGCTGAAGCTTTCTTT.

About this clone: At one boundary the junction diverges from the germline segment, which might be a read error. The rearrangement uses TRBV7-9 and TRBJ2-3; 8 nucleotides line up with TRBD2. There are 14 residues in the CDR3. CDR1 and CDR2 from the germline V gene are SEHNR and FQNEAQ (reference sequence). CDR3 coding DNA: TGTTCCAGCAGCTTAGAGTTTAGCGGGGCAGCGCAGTATTTT. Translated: CSSSLEFSGAAQYF.

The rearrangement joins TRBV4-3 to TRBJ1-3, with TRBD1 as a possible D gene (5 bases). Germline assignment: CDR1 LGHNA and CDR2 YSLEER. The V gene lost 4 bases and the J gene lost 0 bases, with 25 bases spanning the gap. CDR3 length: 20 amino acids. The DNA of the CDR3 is TGCGCCAGCAGCCCGGCCCCGACAGCCTCCTTTCTGAGCTCTGGAAACACCATATATTTT. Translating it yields CASSPAPTASFLSSGNTIYF.

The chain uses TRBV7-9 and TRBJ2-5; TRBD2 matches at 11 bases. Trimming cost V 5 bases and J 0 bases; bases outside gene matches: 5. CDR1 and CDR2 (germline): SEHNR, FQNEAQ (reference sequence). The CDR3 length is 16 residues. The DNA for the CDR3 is TGTGCCAGCAGCGGGACTAGCGGAGAGTACCAAGAGACCCAGTACTTC. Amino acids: CASSGTSGEYQETQYF.

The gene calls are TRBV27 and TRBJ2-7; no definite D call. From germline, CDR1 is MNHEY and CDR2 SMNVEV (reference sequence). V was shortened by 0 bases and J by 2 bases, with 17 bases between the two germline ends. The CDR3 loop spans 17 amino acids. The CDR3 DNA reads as TGTGCCAGCAGTTTATCGTGGCGGTCTACCCTCCCCTACGAGCAGTACTTC. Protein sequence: CASSLSWRSTLPYEQYF.

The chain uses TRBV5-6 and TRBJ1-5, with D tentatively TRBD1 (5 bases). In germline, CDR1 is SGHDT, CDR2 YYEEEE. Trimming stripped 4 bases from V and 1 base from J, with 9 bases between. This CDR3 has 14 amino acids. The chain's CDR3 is CASSLGGSNQPQHF. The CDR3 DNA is TGTGCCAGCAGCCTCGGGGGGAGCAATCAGCCCCAGCATTTT.